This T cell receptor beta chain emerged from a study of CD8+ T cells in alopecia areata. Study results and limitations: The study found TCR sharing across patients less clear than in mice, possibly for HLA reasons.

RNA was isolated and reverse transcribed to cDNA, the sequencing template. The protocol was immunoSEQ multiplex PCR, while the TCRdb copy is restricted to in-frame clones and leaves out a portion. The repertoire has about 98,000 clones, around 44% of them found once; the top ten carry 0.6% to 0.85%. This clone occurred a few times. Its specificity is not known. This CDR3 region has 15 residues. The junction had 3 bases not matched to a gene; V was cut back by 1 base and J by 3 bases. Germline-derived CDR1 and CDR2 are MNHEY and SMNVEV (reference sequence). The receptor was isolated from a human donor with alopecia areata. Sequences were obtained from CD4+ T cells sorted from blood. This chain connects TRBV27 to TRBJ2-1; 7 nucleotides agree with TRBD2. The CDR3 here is CASSLYGGSYNEQFF. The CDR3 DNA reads TGTGCCAGCAGTTTATACGGGGGGAGCTACAATGAGCAGTTCTTC.